The TCR beta chain described here comes from a study of regulatory T cells in long-lasting Graves disease. Study-level results: Public clonotype sharing was higher in persistent than newly diagnosed patients.

Researchers made TCR beta libraries by using iRepertoire HTBI primers and running Arm-PCR on CDR3 regions. TCRdb processed the multiplex PCR reads anew with MiXCR; each CDR3 protein has one entry. The sample consists of about 560,000 distinct CDR3 sequences, around 15% of them appearing once. This clonotype was seen ten or more times. The antigen is not known. Noted time point: newly diagnosed GD, antithyroid drugs for less than 3 months. PBMC-extracted RNA yielded the TCR library. Peripheral blood, nine milliliters of it, was drawn into EDTA tubes. These sequences were also reported in another study, on T cells in Graves' hyperthyroidism and ophthalmopathy. That investigation notes: In making diagnoses, clinical symptoms, serum thyroxine and TRAb, thyroid ultrasound and orbital computed tomography were all used. During a first-round RT-PCR of the TCR CDR3, the HTBI primer set was used.

Specimen: peripheral blood mononuclear cells (PBMCs), collected at new diagnosis, from a patient treated with antithyroid drugs. This clonotype was obtained from a man between 18 and 29 years old with Graves disease.

In nucleotides, the CDR3 is TGTGCCATCGGGCCTCCGGGTGAGCAGTTCTTC. Residues: CAIGPPGEQFF. The chain joins TRBV10-3 to TRBJ2-1, with D uncertain. Germline CDR1 reads ENHRY; CDR2 reads SYGVKD. This CDR3 has 11 amino acids. V gave up 8 bases and J gave up 9 bases, with 11 bases separating them.